Sequencing of this T cell receptor (beta chain) was carried out in a study of regulatory T cells in long-lasting Graves disease. In building TCR beta libraries, iRepertoire HTBI primers were used together with Arm-PCR of CDR3 regions. TCRdb itself ran the multiplex PCR reads through MiXCR, one entry per CDR3 protein. The sample has more than 650,000 distinct CDR3 sequences; 25% to 35% are singletons. This clonotype turned up a few times. The antigen remains undetermined. There are 14 residues in the CDR3. Germline assignment: CDR1 LNHDA and CDR2 SQIVND (reference sequence). V was clipped by 6 bases and J by 6 bases, with 14 bases between them. The time point denotes: persistent/refractory GD, antithyroid drugs over 5 years with positive TRAb. Extracted RNA from PBMCs served as the source of the TCR library. Study-wide findings and caveats: Persistent disease preferred TRBV28, TRBJ1-2 and TRBJ2-5; new disease, TRBV20-1 and TRBJ2-1.

The clonotype originates from a female donor with Graves disease. V usage is TRBV19 and J usage is TRBJ2-2, with a weak D call TRBD2 (5 bases). The starting material was peripheral blood mononuclear cells (PBMCs), obtained when the disease was refractory, from a patient treated with antithyroid drugs. The CDR3 DNA follows: TGTGCCAGTAGGGCCTCGGGGTTGCCCGGGGAGCTGTTTTTT. It encodes CASRASGLPGELFF.